This T cell receptor (beta chain) was captured by sequencing in a study of control samples from healthy donors and cancer patients. Per germline, CDR1 SQVTM and CDR2 ANQGSEA. This CDR3 spans 14 amino acids. V shed 6 bases and J 1 base; nucleotides not matched to a gene: 8. The protocol was immunoSEQ multiplex PCR, while the TCRdb copy is restricted to in-frame clones and leaves out a portion. This sample has tens of thousands of clones, with approximately 90% found just once. What was sequenced was PBMCs. The TCR originated in a man under 40 with colorectal cancer. The rearrangement links TRBV29-1 to TRBJ1-1, with TRBD1 matching over 7 bases. The CDR3 spells CSVPGTATNTEAFF. The DNA of the CDR3 is TGCAGCGTGCCAGGGACAGCCACGAACACTGAAGCTTTCTTT.